These T cell receptor beta chains were read from a single sample in a study of cytomegalovirus exposure and HLA in healthy donors. Profiled with immunoSEQ multiplex PCR; TCRdb holds only in-frame clones, not every one. Found here are 71,000 or so clones, approximately 96% of them singletons; the top ten hold around 1.5%. Sequencing was performed on PBMCs. The receptors here all came from a man between 18 and 29 years old in good health and CMV-seropositive. The CDR3 runs from the conserved cysteine through the conserved F or W. Fields, in order: V gene, clone size, J gene, D gene, CDR3 protein, CDR3 DNA. A D gene is named only where the DNA matches it firmly. Clone sizes are given selectively: once, few, many, or a class where the clone is expanded.

>TRBV29-1|.|TRBJ1-1|.
CSVDDRVRRAFF
TGCAGCGTTGACGATCGCGTCCGGCGGGCTTTCTTT
>TRBV27|.|TRBJ1-1|TRBD1
CASVPRDRVGSEAFF
TGTGCCAGCGTTCCACGGGACAGGGTCGGATCTGAAGCTTTCTTT
>TRBV27|.|TRBJ1-1|TRBD1
CASSSLRDRGSKAFF
TGTGCCAGCAGTTCTCTTCGTGACAGGGGGTCTAAAGCTTTCTTT
>TRBV11-1|.|TRBJ2-7|TRBD2
CASSFDTSAYEQYF
TGTGCCAGCAGCTTCGATACTAGCGCCTACGAGCAGTACTTC
>TRBV7-8|.|TRBJ2-5|.
CASSFLGGRETQYF
TGTGCCAGCAGCTTTCTAGGGGGACGGGAGACCCAGTACTTC
>TRBV6-6|once|TRBJ2-7|TRBD1
CASSDETTGIYEQYF
TGTGCCAGCAGTGACGAAACGACAGGGATCTACGAGCAGTACTTC
>TRBV27|.|TRBJ2-1|TRBD2
CASSFGSGSYEQFF
TGTGCCAGCAGTTTTGGTAGCGGGAGTTATGAGCAGTTCTTC
>TRBV5-1|.|TRBJ2-1|.
CASSLGGDYNEQFF
TGCGCCAGCAGCTTGGGGGGGGACTACAATGAGCAGTTCTTC
>TRBV29-1|.|TRBJ1-2|TRBD1
CSTVGGDILDVGYTF
TGCAGCACTGTAGGGGGCGACATCCTCGATGTAGGCTACACCTTC
>TRBV10-1|.|TRBJ2-7|TRBD2
CASSVAGVNEQYF
TGCGCCAGCAGTGTAGCGGGAGTGAACGAGCAGTACTTC
>TRBV29-1|once|TRBJ2-5|TRBD1
CSQGQGVQETQYF
TGCAGCCAGGGACAGGGGGTTCAAGAGACCCAGTACTTC
>TRBV4-1|.|TRBJ1-2|.
CASSQEPTGLEWYGYTF
TGCGCCAGCAGCCAAGAACCGACAGGCTTGGAATGGTATGGCTACACCTTC
>TRBV30|.|TRBJ2-3|TRBD2
CAWSVGTSGGYTQYF
TGTGCCTGGAGTGTAGGGACTAGCGGGGGGTATACGCAGTATTTT
>TRBV6-1|.|TRBJ2-7|.
CASSELDSSYEQYF
TGTGCCAGCAGTGAATTGGACAGCTCCTACGAGCAGTACTTC
>TRBV7-8|.|TRBJ1-2|TRBD1
CASSGQGSPNYGYTF
TGTGCCAGCAGTGGACAGGGGTCACCTAACTATGGCTACACCTTC
>TRBV5-6|.|TRBJ1-4|TRBD1
CASSLAPKGAYEKLFF
TGTGCCAGCAGCTTGGCCCCAAAGGGGGCTTATGAAAAACTGTTTTTT
>TRBV20-1|.|TRBJ2-7|.
CSAGTFYEQYF
TGCAGTGCCGGGACATTTTACGAGCAGTACTTC
>TRBV19|.|TRBJ2-3|.
CASSIAGTVVGTQYF
TGTGCCAGTAGTATCGCGGGGACGGTAGTGGGTACGCAGTATTTT
>TRBV4-1|.|TRBJ1-5|.
CASGRAGGGQPQHF
TGCGCCAGCGGCCGGGCGGGGGGCGGCCAGCCCCAGCATTTT
>TRBV6-5|.|TRBJ2-1|TRBD2
CASSQTSGGVYEQFF
TGTGCCAGCAGCCAAACTAGCGGGGGGGTCTATGAGCAGTTCTTC
>TRBV4-1|.|TRBJ2-7|.
CASSQAEGLTIYEQYF
TGCGCCAGCAGCCAGGCGGAAGGTCTTACGATCTACGAGCAGTACTTC
>TRBV5-1|.|TRBJ2-5|TRBD2
CASSPGLAGGPGETQYF
TGCGCCAGCAGCCCTGGACTAGCGGGGGGCCCCGGCGAGACCCAGTACTTC
>TRBV19|.|TRBJ2-7|.
CASSMGQGNEQYF
TGTGCCAGTAGTATGGGTCAGGGGAACGAGCAGTACTTC
>TRBV25-1|.|TRBJ2-1|.
CASERSSYNEQFF
TGTGCCTCAGAGAGGAGCTCCTACAATGAGCAGTTCTTC
>TRBV9|.|TRBJ2-1|TRBD2
CASSPTGLAGAAQFF
TGTGCCAGCAGCCCCACCGGACTAGCGGGGGCGGCGCAGTTCTTC
>TRBV6-5|.|TRBJ1-2|TRBD1
CASTGPGQGFYGYTF
TGTGCCAGCACCGGCCCGGGACAGGGATTTTATGGCTACACCTTC
>TRBV6-1|once|TRBJ2-1|TRBD2
CASSEAGGSYNEQFF
TGTGCCAGCAGTGAGGCGGGAGGGTCCTACAATGAGCAGTTCTTC
>TRBV5-1|.|TRBJ2-3|.
CASKLALGTDTQYF
TGCGCCAGTAAACTAGCCCTCGGCACAGATACGCAGTATTTT
>TRBV28|.|TRBJ2-2|TRBD2
CASSSLAGVAGELFF
TGTGCCAGCAGTTCACTAGCGGGAGTTGCCGGGGAGCTGTTTTTT
>TRBV18|.|TRBJ2-1|TRBD2
CASSPGLAGTYNEQFF
TGTGCCAGCTCACCTGGGCTAGCGGGAACCTACAATGAGCAGTTCTTC
>TRBV6-1|.|TRBJ1-2|.
CASSEAPTGLKGYTF
TGTGCCAGCAGTGAAGCACCCACAGGGTTGAAAGGCTACACCTTC
>TRBV19|once|TRBJ2-5|TRBD1
CASGTGYYQETQYF
TGTGCCAGTGGGACAGGGTACTACCAAGAGACCCAGTACTTC
>TRBV4-1|.|TRBJ2-2|.
CASSQVTGNTGELFF
TGCGCCAGCAGCCAAGTGACGGGAAACACCGGGGAGCTGTTTTTT
>TRBV7-9|.|TRBJ1-5|TRBD1
CASSQQGRSNQPQHF
TGTGCCAGCAGCCAACAGGGGCGAAGCAATCAGCCCCAGCATTTT
>TRBV27|.|TRBJ2-7|TRBD2
CASSLGASGYEQYF
TGTGCCAGCAGCCTAGGGGCTAGCGGGTACGAGCAGTACTTC
>TRBV27|.|TRBJ2-7|.
CASSFSGPTYEQYF
TGTGCCAGCAGTTTTTCAGGGCCGACCTACGAGCAGTACTTC
>TRBV9|.|TRBJ2-3|.
CASSLAGGTDTQYF
TGTGCCAGCAGCTTAGCAGGGGGCACAGATACGCAGTATTTT